These 27 T cell receptor beta chains were all obtained from the same sample, sequenced in a study of identical twins. Using its own MiXCR run on the 5' RACE reads, TCRdb lists one record per CDR3 protein. The sample lists about 530,000 distinct CDR3 sequences, approximately 20% seen once, with more than 0.4% in the top ten. These data were likewise used in another study, on yellow fever vaccine responses in identical twins.

Source material: CD4+ T cells sorted from blood. These receptor sequences come from a woman younger than 30 in good health.

This clonotype was found a few times. V usage is TRBV5-1 and J usage is TRBJ1-4; D is uncertain. Trimming cost V 4 bases and J 4 bases, with 11 bases left between them. Germline loops: CDR1 SGHRS, CDR2 YFSETQ. This CDR3 comprises 14 residues. The DNA for the CDR3 is TGCGCCAGCAGCCAGGATGGTGGTAATGAAAAACTGTTTTTT. This gives the protein CASSQDGGNEKLFF.

This clonotype was recorded a few times. Here the CDR3 DNA reads TGTGCCAGCGGCCGGTCGGCACCAACCTACGAGCAGTACTTC. Translated: CASGRSAPTYEQYF. The chain couples TRBV12-3 or TRBV12-4 to TRBJ2-7; D unresolved. This CDR3 contains 14 residues. The ends were cut back, 8 bases at V and 2 bases at J, with 16 bases in the middle.

The genes are TRBV6-1 and TRBJ1-2; 11 positions agree with TRBD1. The germline V gene encodes CDR1 MNHNS and CDR2 SASEGT. CDR3 size: 16 residues. V dropped 4 bases and J dropped 7; count of bases not matched to a gene: 11. In nucleotides, the CDR3 is TGTGCCAGCAGTGCACGGGACAGGGGGTTACATGGTGGCTACACCTTC. This codes for CASSARDRGLHGGYTF.

This clonotype was seen a few times. This chain connects TRBV20-1 to TRBJ2-1; 9 nucleotides line up with TRBD2. The CDR3 contains 16 residues. V trimming: 3 bases; J trimming: 7 bases; junction bases outside the gene matches: 13. The V gene's germline CDR1 is DFQATT and CDR2 SNEGSKA (reference sequence). CDR3 DNA: TGCAGTGCTAGGGGGTCTCTAGCGGGACCGGGGAATGAGCAGTTCTTC. It encodes CSARGSLAGPGNEQFF.

This clonotype was seen repeatedly, ten times or more. This chain joins TRBV6-5 and TRBJ1-3; D ambiguous. The V gene's germline CDR1 is MNHEY and CDR2 SVGAGI. V lost 0 bases and J lost 0, with 6 bases in between. The CDR3 consists of 15 residues. The CDR3 sequence is CASSYSTSSGNTIYF. CDR3 coding DNA: TGTGCCAGCAGTTACTCGACTAGCTCTGGAAACACCATATATTTT.

This clonotype was seen a few times. The chain joins TRBV12-3 or TRBV12-4 to TRBJ2-7; 7 positions match TRBD1. V lost 5 bases and J lost 3; bases outside the gene matches: 7. The CDR3 loop spans 14 amino acids. In DNA, the CDR3 is TGTGCCAGCAGTAAAATGACAGGGCACTACGAGCAGTACTTC. Its translation is CASSKMTGHYEQYF.

This clonotype was seen more than once but under ten times. The chain joins TRBV5-1 to TRBJ1-5; D gene uncertain. Trimming pared 0 bases from V and 0 bases from J, leaving 10 bases between. Germline lookup yields CDR1 SGHRS and CDR2 YFSETQ. The CDR3 is 16 residues long. CDR3 protein: CASSLAGPLSNQPQHF. The CDR3 DNA is TGCGCCAGCAGCTTGGCCGGACCGCTTAGCAATCAGCCCCAGCATTTT.

The chain employs TRBV5-8 and TRBJ1-5; tentatively, D is TRBD1 (6 bases). Per the germline V gene, CDR1 is SGHTS and CDR2 is YDEGEE. The CDR3 runs to 15 residues. V was trimmed by 2 bases and J by 4 bases, leaving 13 bases between them. CDR3 nucleotide sequence: TGTGCCAGCAGCTTTACAGGGTGGAGGAATCAGCCCCAGCATTTT. It translates to CASSFTGWRNQPQHF. The full variable domain, its missing parts supplied by reference TRBV5-8 and TRBJ1-5, is EAGVTQSPTHLIKTRGQQATLRCSPISGHTSVYWYQQALGLGLQFLLWYDEGEERNRGNFPPRFSGRQFPNYSSELNVNALELEDSALYLCASSFTGWRNQPQHFGDGTRLSIL.

This sequence joins TRBV12-3 or TRBV12-4 and TRBJ1-5; D uncertain. This CDR3 region has 13 residues. Between the trimmed V and J ends, which lost 5 bases and 2 bases, there was a span of 7 bases. The DNA of the CDR3 is TGTGCCAGCAGTACCCGAGGCAATCAGCCCCAGCATTTT. The encoded protein is CASSTRGNQPQHF.

This clonotype was detected a few times. V and J are TRBV7-9 and TRBJ2-7, with D perhaps TRBD2 (6 bases). The germline V gene has CDR1 SEHNR and CDR2 FQNEAQ (reference sequence). The CDR3 has 13 amino acids. Trimming took 3 bases from V and 6 from J, leaving 12 bases between them. This CDR3 reads CASSLGGPVEQYV. The CDR3 coding sequence is TGTGCCAGCAGCTTGGGGGGTCCTGTCGAGCAGTACGTC.

The sample holds a few counts of this clonotype. J is TRBJ2-6 and V is TRBV5-1; no clear D. The CDR3 is 15 residues long. Trimming stripped 1 base from V and 3 bases from J, with 8 bases between. Germline-derived CDR1 and CDR2 are SGHRS and YFSETQ. The CDR3 loop reads CASSLNWDGANVLTF. DNA for the CDR3: TGCGCCAGCAGCTTGAACTGGGATGGGGCCAACGTCCTGACTTTC. The full variable domain, rest sourced from reference TRBV5-1 and TRBJ2-6, is KAGVTQTPRYLIKTRGQQVTLSCSPISGHRSVSWYQQTPGQGLQFLFEYFSETQRNKGNFPGRFSGRQFSNSRSEMNVSTLELGDSALYLCASSLNWDGANVLTFGAGSRLTVL.

V usage is TRBV7-2 and J usage is TRBJ2-1; D call uncertain. V was cut by 2 bases and J by 10 bases, with 12 bases left in between. This CDR3 comprises 13 residues. Germline CDR1 and CDR2: SGHTA and FQGNSA. CDR3 region: CASSLHNPAEQFF. The CDR3, as DNA: TGTGCCAGCAGCTTACATAACCCCGCGGAGCAGTTCTTC.

V usage is TRBV3-1 and J usage is TRBJ2-2; 8 bases match TRBD2. The germline V gene has CDR1 LGHDT and CDR2 YNNKEL (reference sequence). The CDR3 runs to 18 residues. The trim removed 4 bases at V and 5 bases at J, leaving 15 bases unmatched. For the CDR3, the DNA is TGTGCCAGCAGCCTAGTTGGTAGCGGGACGGAAACAACCGGGGAGCTGTTTTTT. Its translation: CASSLVGSGTETTGELFF.

The chain links TRBV10-2 to TRBJ2-7; D gene uncertain. Looked up from germline, CDR1 is WSHSY and CDR2 is SAAADI. Trimming took 10 bases from V and 3 from J, leaving 16 bases between them. This CDR3 spans 13 amino acids. The CDR3 protein is CATANRTLYEQYF. CDR3 DNA sequence: TGCGCCACCGCCAACAGAACCCTCTACGAGCAGTACTTC.

The CDR3 DNA reads as TGCAGTGCTAGAGTGGTCCGACTAGCGGGGGGCCCCAATGAGCAGTTCTTC. Translated: CSARVVRLAGGPNEQFF. The rearrangement joins TRBV20-1 to TRBJ2-1; TRBD2 matches at 13 bases. The trim removed 1 base at V and 6 bases at J, leaving 9 bases unmatched. This CDR3 region has 17 residues. CDR1 is DFQATT and CDR2 is SNEGSKA in the germline V gene (reference sequence).

The gene calls are TRBV18 and TRBJ2-2, with D unclear. The CDR3 covers 17 residues. Germline V gives CDR1 KGHSH, CDR2 LQKENI. V lost 3 bases, J lost 0 bases, and 14 bases lay in between. CDR3 DNA sequence: TGTGCCAGCTCACCCCTGGGCAAAACGGCGAACACCGGGGAGCTGTTTTTT. It is translated as CASSPLGKTANTGELFF.

This clonotype has just a few counts. The rearrangement links TRBV29-1 to TRBJ2-3, with a possible D match to TRBD1 (5 bases). CDR1 is SQVTM, CDR2 ANQGSEA, per germline. The CDR3 has 13 residues. Trimming removed 6 bases from V and 1 base from J, with 11 bases in between. CDR3 sequence (DNA): TGCAGCGTGGGGCCCGGAGGCACAGATACGCAGTATTTT. Protein product: CSVGPGGTDTQYF.

This chain uses TRBV5-1 with TRBJ1-1, with 7 bases aligning to TRBD1. The V segment lost 3 bases and the J segment 8 bases; nucleotides outside the gene matches: 7. This CDR3 contains 13 residues. Germline-derived CDR1 and CDR2 are SGHRS and YFSETQ. CDR3 protein: CASSYTGQTEAFF. The CDR3 DNA is TGCGCCAGCAGCTATACGGGACAGACCGAAGCTTTCTTT.

This clonotype has just a few counts. The V call is TRBV6-5, the J call TRBJ2-2; TRBD1 agrees at 8 bases. Looked up from germline, CDR1 is MNHEY and CDR2 is SVGAGI. The CDR3 sequence is 17 residues long. With 2 bases clipped from V and 5 bases from J, the junction kept 10 bases outside the gene matches. The CDR3 spells CASSYRSGQGPTGELFF. For the CDR3, the DNA is TGTGCCAGCAGTTACCGAAGCGGACAGGGTCCAACCGGGGAGCTGTTTTTT.

This clonotype was found a few times. The chain links TRBV5-1 to TRBJ2-2; D gene ambiguous. Germline CDR1 is SGHRS and CDR2 is YFSETQ. The CDR3 runs to 16 residues. Trimming took 0 bases from V and 0 from J, leaving 9 bases between them. The CDR3 DNA reads TGCGCCAGCAGCTTGGTACTCCACGCGAACACCGGGGAGCTGTTTTTT. Its translation is CASSLVLHANTGELFF. The variable domain in full, with the rest retrieved from reference TRBV5-1 and TRBJ2-2, is KAGVTQTPRYLIKTRGQQVTLSCSPISGHRSVSWYQQTPGQGLQFLFEYFSETQRNKGNFPGRFSGRQFSNSRSEMNVSTLELGDSALYLCASSLVLHANTGELFFGEGSRLTVL.

This clonotype was detected only a few times. The chain employs TRBV5-1 and TRBJ2-5, with no clear D. The CDR3 runs 11 residues. V lost 3 bases and J 5 bases, leaving 5 bases between the germline ends. Germline CDR1 is SGHRS and CDR2 is YFSETQ. For the CDR3, the DNA is TGCGCCAGCAGCTGGGCCGAGACCCAGTACTTC. Its protein product is CASSWAETQYF.

This clonotype was detected a few times. V usage is TRBV10-2 and J usage is TRBJ2-1; 13 bases are shared with TRBD2. The CDR3 consists of 16 residues. The V gene's germline CDR1 is WSHSY and CDR2 SAAADI. The V gene end was trimmed by 4 bases and the J gene end by 4 bases; junction bases not matched to a gene: 4. In nucleotides, the CDR3 is TGCGCCAGCAGTGTACTAGCGGGGGGGCGGTACAATGAGCAGTTCTTC. Translation gives CASSVLAGGRYNEQFF.

This clonotype was seen a handful of times. This sequence joins TRBV12-3 or TRBV12-4 and TRBJ2-1, with a tentative D call TRBD1 (5 bases). The CDR3 spans 15 residues. V lost 6 bases and J 9 bases, leaving 21 bases between the germline ends. CDR3 loop: CASSPRGSQGAEQFF. CDR3 coding DNA: TGTGCCAGCAGCCCTAGGGGTAGCCAGGGCGCTGAGCAGTTCTTC.

The V gene is TRBV20-1, the J gene TRBJ1-1; D is uncertain. CDR3 size: 15 residues. Germline loops: CDR1 DFQATT, CDR2 SNEGSKA (reference sequence). V gave up 4 bases and J gave up 0 bases, with 15 bases separating them. For the CDR3, the DNA is TGCAGTGCTAAGGATCAGGAGCTCATGAACACTGAAGCTTTCTTT. Protein: CSAKDQELMNTEAFF.

The chain uses TRBV12-3 or TRBV12-4 and TRBJ2-3; 11 bases line up with TRBD2. The CDR3 is 17 amino acids. The V gene end was trimmed by 0 bases and the J gene end by 2 bases; junction bases not matched to a gene: 4. CDR3 DNA: TGTGCCAGCAGTTTAGCGGGACTAGCGGTGAACACAGATACGCAGTATTTT. Protein product: CASSLAGLAVNTDTQYF.

This sequence joins TRBV10-3 and TRBJ2-7; 7 positions match TRBD2. J lost 5 bases, V lost 10 bases, and 11 bases had no gene match. Germline V gene sequence: CDR1 ENHRY, CDR2 SYGVKD. CDR3 length: 13 residues. The CDR3: CATRTSRTDEQYF. In nucleotides, the CDR3 is TGTGCCACCCGGACTAGTCGTACTGACGAGCAGTACTTC.

This clonotype came up a few times. This chain uses TRBV25-1 with TRBJ2-3; TRBD2 agrees at 13 bases. The CDR3 is 19 amino acids. V lost 4 bases and J lost 2; bases outside the gene matches: 12. Germline loops: CDR1 MGHDK, CDR2 SYGVNS. CDR3 protein: CASSGEILAGGTLTDTQYF. The DNA for the CDR3 is TGTGCCAGCAGTGGTGAAATACTAGCGGGAGGGACCCTCACAGATACGCAGTATTTT.